What follows are 14 T cell receptor beta chains derived from one specimen sequenced in a study of T-cell memory formation after mild COVID-19. TCRdb fed the 5' RACE reads into MiXCR, producing one record per CDR3 protein. The sample comprises about 170,000 distinct CDR3 sequences, approximately 12% of which are singletons, and more than 3% rests with the top ten. Specimen: PBMCs or a T cell subset sorted from them (not recorded which). These receptor sequences come from a man aged 18 to 30 who had mild COVID-19 (a few samples of this study predate the infection). Cell type and time point are not known.

J is TRBJ2-1 and V is TRBV2, with 9 bases lining up with TRBD1. V dropped 6 bases and J dropped 2; count of bases not matched to a gene: 5. The V gene's germline CDR1 is SNHLY and CDR2 FYNNEI. The CDR3 is 15 residues long. The CDR3 sequence: CASSLQGAPYNEQFF. In DNA form, the CDR3 reads TGTGCCAGCAGCCTACAGGGGGCCCCCTACAATGAGCAGTTCTTC.

This chain uses TRBV3-1 with TRBJ2-5; possibly TRBD2 for D (6 bases). V lost 0 bases to trimming and J lost 3 bases, with 8 bases between them. The CDR3 is made up of 14 amino acids. Germline CDR1 is LGHDT and CDR2 is YNNKEL (reference sequence). The CDR3 DNA reads TGTGCCAGCAGCCAAGATTGGAGGGAAGAGACCCAGTACTTC. This codes for CASSQDWREETQYF.

This chain connects TRBV9 to TRBJ1-6; the match to TRBD1 covers 7 bases. V trimming: 0 bases; J trimming: 10 bases; junction bases outside the gene matches: 7. The CDR3 length is 15 residues. Germline V gene data show CDR1 as SGDLS and CDR2 as YYNGEE. CDR3 amino acids: CASSVGGTDLSPLHF. The CDR3 nucleotides are TGTGCCAGCAGCGTAGGGGGGACAGATTTATCACCCCTCCACTTT.

The CDR3 spells CASRPPGTRGYTF. The DNA of the CDR3 is TGTGCCAGCAGACCGCCCGGGACTCGTGGCTACACCTTC. The chain couples TRBV12-3 or TRBV12-4 to TRBJ1-2; possibly TRBD1 for D (5 bases). V was pared by 6 bases and J by 7 bases, with 15 bases between. There are 13 residues in the CDR3.

The V and J genes are TRBV7-2 and TRBJ2-1, with D unresolved. Trimming pared 2 bases from V and 4 bases from J, leaving 12 bases between. The CDR3 spans 15 residues. The germline V gene encodes CDR1 SGHTA and CDR2 FQGNSA. In DNA, the CDR3 is TGTGCCAGCAGCTTACCCGGGTCTCGATACAATGAGCAGTTCTTC. It translates to CASSLPGSRYNEQFF.

The CDR3 nucleotides read TGTGCCAGCAGCTTTGGGACAGGCCATAGCACAGATACGCAGTATTTT. Its protein is CASSFGTGHSTDTQYF. The V and J genes are TRBV7-9 and TRBJ2-3; 8 bases are shared with TRBD1. Losses at the gene ends were 3 bases for V and 0 bases for J; bases not matched to a gene: 5. Per germline, CDR1 SEHNR and CDR2 FQNEAQ (reference sequence). The CDR3 has 16 amino acids.

This clonotype was counted only a few times. This chain uses TRBV5-1 with TRBJ2-3; TRBD2 aligns across 12 bases. The V and J ends lost 4 bases and 1 base, in that order; junction bases with no gene match: 4. The germline CDR1 and CDR2 sequences are SGHRS and YFSETQ. The CDR3 has 16 residues. CDR3 nucleotide sequence: TGCGCCAGCAGCGTCCGGACTAGCGGGGGCACAGATACGCAGTATTTT. Its protein is CASSVRTSGGTDTQYF.

The J gene is TRBJ2-2, the V gene TRBV18; 10 bases fit TRBD1. CDR1 is KGHSH, CDR2 LQKENI, per germline. The CDR3 length is 15 residues. V was clipped by 4 bases and J by 6 bases; unmatched bases: 5. Here the CDR3 DNA reads TGTGCCAGCTCACTCCGTGGGACAGGGGCCGGGGAGCTGTTTTTT. The encoded protein is CASSLRGTGAGELFF.

This clonotype has a handful of counts. In DNA form, the CDR3 reads TGTGCCAGCAGTTACTCAGGGGGACTACCCCGAAGGTACACCTTC. This translates into CASSYSGGLPRRYTF. The chain employs TRBV6-5 and TRBJ1-2; D may be TRBD1 (6 bases). CDR3 size: 15 residues. V dropped 0 bases and J dropped 11 bases, with 19 bases sitting between them. The germline CDR1 and CDR2 sequences are MNHEY and SVGAGI.

This clonotype was picked up a small number of times. Relative to the germline gene, one junction end is altered; a read error may explain this. The V call is TRBV7-6, the J call TRBJ2-5, with D tentatively TRBD2 (5 bases). This CDR3 region has 15 residues. Per the germline V gene, CDR1 is SGHVS and CDR2 is FNYEAQ. This chain's CDR3 is CASSLGTGYQETQYF. CDR3 coding DNA: TGTGCCAGCAGTTTAGGAACGGGATACCAAGAGACCCAGTACTTC. Filled out from reference TRBV7-6 and TRBJ2-5, the complete variable domain reads GAGVSQSPRYKVTKRGQDVALRCDPISGHVSLYWYRQALGQGPEFLTYFNYEAQQDKSGLPNDRFSAERPEGSISTLTIQRTEQRDSAMYRCASSLGTGYQETQYFGPGTRLLVL.

V is TRBV6-8 and J is TRBJ2-7, with 8 bases aligning to TRBD1. V was pared by 4 bases and J by 3 bases, with 5 bases of the junction left unmatched. The CDR3 sequence is 14 residues long. In germline, CDR1 is MNHGY, CDR2 SAAAGT. In DNA, the CDR3 is TGTGCCAGCAGTTTAAGGACAGGGAACTACGAGCAGTACTTC. Amino acids: CASSLRTGNYEQYF.

This chain links TRBV5-1 with TRBJ2-7; TRBD1 matches 7 bases. Per the germline V gene, CDR1 is SGHRS and CDR2 is YFSETQ. The ends lost 1 base at V and 0 bases at J; junction bases unmatched: 4. The CDR3 is made up of 15 amino acids. In DNA, the CDR3 is TGCGCCAGCAGCTTGACAGGGGCCAACTCCTACGAGCAGTACTTC. Translation: CASSLTGANSYEQYF.

This clonotype was found a few times. The chain couples TRBV18 to TRBJ2-2; D is unclear. Germline CDR1 reads KGHSH; CDR2 reads LQKENI. The germline V and J ends were trimmed by 2 bases and 4 bases, with 5 bases remaining between them. The CDR3 totals 13 residues. As DNA, the CDR3 is TGTGCCAGCTCACCAGGGATCACCGGGGAGCTGTTTTTT. It is translated as CASSPGITGELFF.

In DNA form, the CDR3 reads TGTGCCAGCAGTCCTCCCGGGACAAGCGCTTTCTTT. Translation gives CASSPPGTSAFF. The chain links TRBV6-2 or TRBV6-3 to TRBJ1-1; a possible D gene is TRBD1 (6 bases). The germline V gene has CDR1 MNHEY and CDR2 SVGEGT. The CDR3 loop spans 12 amino acids. The ends were cut back, 5 bases at V and 11 bases at J, with 15 bases in the middle.